A selection of T cell receptor beta chains follows, all from one sample in a study of CD8+ T cells in alopecia areata. Profiling relied on immunoSEQ multiplex PCR, and the TCRdb table lists in-frame clones only, not all of them. The top ten hold approximately 15% of the sample, which has fewer than 200,000 clones, 50% to 75% seen once. The source material was CD4+ T cells sorted from blood, sampled at week 0. These receptors originate from a human donor with alopecia areata. Each CDR3 is given with its conserved first and last residue. The order of the fields is V gene, J gene, D gene, clone size, CDR3 DNA, CDR3 protein. D genes are given only for firm matches. Size is stated for part of the rows, as once, few or many counts, or as a class when the clone is expanded.

V: TRBV7-2
J: TRBJ1-2
D: TRBD1
size: .
DNA: TGTGCCAGCAGCCGAGGGACAGGCTATGGCTACACCTTC
CDR3: CASSRGTGYGYTF

V: TRBV15
J: TRBJ2-1
D: .
size: .
DNA: TGTGCCACCAGCAGAGAACAAACACCTTACAATGAGCAGTTCTTC
CDR3: CATSREQTPYNEQFF

V: TRBV29-1
J: TRBJ2-1
D: TRBD1
size: .
DNA: TGCAGCGCAGGGGGCCAGGGGGCCTATGAGCAGTTCTTC
CDR3: CSAGGQGAYEQFF

V: TRBV4-1
J: TRBJ2-2
D: .
size: few
DNA: TGCGCCAGCAGCCAAGATGTGGCCGGGGAGCTGTTTTTT
CDR3: CASSQDVAGELFF

V: TRBV29-1
J: TRBJ1-2
D: .
size: .
DNA: TGCAGCGTTGTAGTCAGTACTTATGGCTACACCTTC
CDR3: CSVVVSTYGYTF

V: TRBV13
J: TRBJ2-3
D: TRBD1
size: .
DNA: TGTGCCAGCAGCATAGTCCAGACAGGGGATACGCAGTATTTT
CDR3: CASSIVQTGDTQYF

V: TRBV19
J: TRBJ2-1
D: TRBD2
size: many
DNA: TGTGCCAGTAGGAATGACGGGACTAGCGGAAGATACAATGAGCAGTTCTTC
CDR3: CASRNDGTSGRYNEQFF

V: TRBV27
J: TRBJ2-1
D: TRBD1
size: .
DNA: TGTGCCAGCAGTTGGAACAGGGGACGTCGATCAGGCAATGAGCAGTTCTTC
CDR3: CASSWNRGRRSGNEQFF

V: TRBV7-2
J: TRBJ2-5
D: TRBD2
size: many
DNA: TGTGCCAGCAGCTTAAAGGGACTAGCGGCGACCCAGTACTTC
CDR3: CASSLKGLAATQYF

V: TRBV29-1
J: TRBJ2-3
D: .
size: .
DNA: TGCAGCGTTGGCGGGGGCTTAAGCACAGATACGCAGTATTTT
CDR3: CSVGGGLSTDTQYF

V: TRBV6-6
J: TRBJ1-6
D: .
size: .
DNA: TGTGCCAGCAGGGAGATCAATTCACCCCTCCACTTT
CDR3: CASREINSPLHF

V: TRBV5-6
J: TRBJ1-2
D: .
size: .
DNA: TGTGCCAGCAGCTACCCCGACTATGGCTACACCTTC
CDR3: CASSYPDYGYTF

V: TRBV29-1
J: TRBJ1-2
D: TRBD1
size: .
DNA: TGCAGCGTTGACATACAGGGGCTAAACTATGGCTACACCTTC
CDR3: CSVDIQGLNYGYTF

V: TRBV29-1
J: TRBJ1-2
D: TRBD1
size: few
DNA: TGCAGCGCGGGGACAGGGAATAACTATGGCTACACCTTC
CDR3: CSAGTGNNYGYTF

V: TRBV6-6
J: TRBJ2-7
D: TRBD1
size: .
DNA: TGTGCCAGCAGCGAGGGACAGCTAGGAGAGCAGTACTTC
CDR3: CASSEGQLGEQYF

V: TRBV15
J: TRBJ2-3
D: .
size: .
DNA: TGTGCCACCAGCAGAGACGGGTCAACAGATACGCAGTATTTT
CDR3: CATSRDGSTDTQYF

V: TRBV18
J: TRBJ1-2
D: .
size: .
DNA: TGTGCCAGCTCACCGATGGACAGCGCCTATGGCTACACCTTC
CDR3: CASSPMDSAYGYTF

V: TRBV27
J: TRBJ2-7
D: TRBD1
size: .
DNA: TGTGCCAGCAGTTCTCCCGGGACAGGGGCCACCTACGAGCAGTACTTC
CDR3: CASSSPGTGATYEQYF

V: TRBV27
J: TRBJ2-1
D: TRBD2
size: many
DNA: TGTGCCAGCAGTTCGATAGCGGGGGGTCCCTACAATGAGCAGTTCTTC
CDR3: CASSSIAGGPYNEQFF

V: TRBV4-2
J: TRBJ1-1
D: TRBD1
size: few
DNA: TGTGCCAGCAGCCTCCGGGACAGGGATAATGAAGCTTTCTTT
CDR3: CASSLRDRDNEAFF

V: TRBV4-1
J: TRBJ1-3
D: .
size: .
DNA: TGCGCCAGCAGCCAAGAGAACAGATCTGGAAACACCATATATTTT
CDR3: CASSQENRSGNTIYF

V: TRBV4-2
J: TRBJ2-3
D: .
size: .
DNA: TGTGCCAGCAGCGCGCCCGGAGGTACAGATACGCAGTATTTT
CDR3: CASSAPGGTDTQYF

V: TRBV6-5
J: TRBJ1-2
D: .
size: .
DNA: TGTGCCAGCAGTCCCGGGGCGGACTATGGCTACACCTTC
CDR3: CASSPGADYGYTF

V: TRBV9
J: TRBJ1-6
D: TRBD1
size: .
DNA: TGTGCCAGCAGCGTAGCGGGACAGGGGGTATCACCCCTCCACTTT
CDR3: CASSVAGQGVSPLHF

V: TRBV29-1
J: TRBJ1-5
D: .
size: .
DNA: TGCAGCGTTGTATTGCCCACCGGGGGGCCCCAGCATTTT
CDR3: CSVVLPTGGPQHF

V: TRBV29-1
J: TRBJ2-1
D: TRBD2
size: .
DNA: TGCAGCGCACCCGTCCCGGGGGGCTACAATGAGCAGTTCTTC
CDR3: CSAPVPGGYNEQFF

V: TRBV9
J: TRBJ2-5
D: .
size: .
DNA: TGTGCCAGCTCCCGAACAGGGTCAGAGACCCAGTACTTC
CDR3: CASSRTGSETQYF

V: TRBV9
J: TRBJ1-1
D: TRBD1
size: .
DNA: TGTGCCAGCAGTCTACAGGGGAGGACTGAAGCTTTCTTT
CDR3: CASSLQGRTEAFF

V: TRBV5-1
J: TRBJ2-3
D: TRBD2
size: few
DNA: TGCGCCAGCAGCACCGGGACTAGCGGGGGGTCCCTCTTAGATACGCAGTATTTT
CDR3: CASSTGTSGGSLLDTQYF

V: TRBV30
J: TRBJ2-5
D: .
size: .
DNA: TGTGCCTGGAGACCCGTCGGCAGGGGCCAAGAGACCCAGTACTTC
CDR3: CAWRPVGRGQETQYF

V: TRBV11-1
J: TRBJ2-1
D: .
size: few
DNA: TGTGCCAGCAGCCTCATCCCCTTGGTGTCCTACAATGAGCAGTTCTTC
CDR3: CASSLIPLVSYNEQFF

V: TRBV4-1
J: TRBJ1-4
D: .
size: .
DNA: TGCGCCAGCAGCCAAGCGGCAGGAAATGAAAAACTGTTTTTT
CDR3: CASSQAAGNEKLFF

V: TRBV4-1
J: TRBJ1-2
D: .
size: .
DNA: TGCGCCAGCAGCCAAGATGGGATAGGAGGGTACTATGGCTACACCTTC
CDR3: CASSQDGIGGYYGYTF

V: TRBV15
J: TRBJ2-3
D: .
size: .
DNA: TGTGCCACCAGCAGGGCGTCCGGGGGCTTGGGAGATACGCAGTATTTT
CDR3: CATSRASGGLGDTQYF

V: TRBV30
J: TRBJ1-1
D: .
size: .
DNA: TGTGCCTGGAGTCCTCTCCGGGGGGGCACTGAAGCTTTCTTT
CDR3: CAWSPLRGGTEAFF

V: TRBV29-1
J: TRBJ2-3
D: .
size: .
DNA: TGCACGTCCGGCTCCACAGATACGCAGTATTTT
CDR3: CTSGSTDTQYF

V: TRBV25-1
J: TRBJ2-1
D: TRBD2
size: few
DNA: TGTGCCAGCAGTGAATCGCGGGGGGCATATGAGCAGTTCTTC
CDR3: CASSESRGAYEQFF

V: TRBV30
J: TRBJ1-4
D: TRBD1
size: .
DNA: TGTGCCGGCAACGGACAGGTTAATGAAAAACTGTTTTTT
CDR3: CAGNGQVNEKLFF

V: TRBV30
J: TRBJ1-6
D: .
size: .
DNA: TGTGCCTGGTCATTGGGGGGTTCACCCCTCCACTTT
CDR3: CAWSLGGSPLHF

V: TRBV23-1
J: TRBJ1-5
D: .
size: few
DNA: TGCGCCGAGCGGGGGCCGGTTCAGCCCCAGCATTTT
CDR3: CAERGPVQPQHF

V: TRBV6-6
J: TRBJ2-1
D: .
size: .
DNA: TGTGCCAGCAGTCCACTGGACTACAATGAGCAGTTCTTC
CDR3: CASSPLDYNEQFF

V: TRBV2
J: TRBJ2-1
D: TRBD1
size: .
DNA: TGTGCCAGCGGCAATGACAGGGCTGAGCAGTTCTTC
CDR3: CASGNDRAEQFF

V: TRBV29-1
J: TRBJ2-5
D: .
size: .
DNA: TGCAGCGTTGTCAAGGCCGCAGAGACCCAGTACTTC
CDR3: CSVVKAAETQYF

V: TRBV6-5
J: TRBJ1-1
D: .
size: .
DNA: TGTGCCAGCACGGGTCGGAACACTGAAGCTTTCTTT
CDR3: CASTGRNTEAFF

V: TRBV25-1
J: TRBJ2-5
D: .
size: once
DNA: TGTGCCAGCAGTCGTCAAGAGACCCAGTACTTC
CDR3: CASSRQETQYF

V: TRBV5-1
J: TRBJ1-5
D: .
size: .
DNA: TGCGCCAGCAGCCTTAGGGGACGGGAAGATCCCCAGCATTTT
CDR3: CASSLRGREDPQHF

V: TRBV30
J: TRBJ2-7
D: .
size: .
DNA: TGTGCCTGGAGTCCCACAGGGTGGGAGCAGTACTTC
CDR3: CAWSPTGWEQYF

V: TRBV29-1
J: TRBJ1-4
D: .
size: .
DNA: TGCAGCGTTAGCAGGGCAACTAATGAAAAACTGTTTTTT
CDR3: CSVSRATNEKLFF

V: TRBV2
J: TRBJ2-3
D: .
size: few
DNA: TGTGCCAGCAGCCGCCGGGACTCCCATCCATATACGCAGTATTTT
CDR3: CASSRRDSHPYTQYF

V: TRBV30
J: TRBJ2-7
D: .
size: .
DNA: TGTGCCTGGAGTGTACGCTCCCTGCGGGGGCCCTACGAGCAGTACTTC
CDR3: CAWSVRSLRGPYEQYF